The entry that follows covers one TCR beta chain sequence. Its antigen is undetermined. Only in-frame clones appear in the TCRdb table, and some are missing; sequencing was by immunoSEQ multiplex PCR. Among 75,000 to 95,000 clones listed, around 96% were seen once. The donors were members of the validation cohort, which comprised roughly 120 subjects and was separate from the first cohort of 670 or so subjects. This record comes from a study of cytomegalovirus exposure and HLA in healthy donors. Study-level results: The study listed 150 to 200 cytomegalovirus-associated TCR beta chains.

The CDR3 has 14 amino acids. Germline trimming cut 3 bases from V and 5 bases from J; bases unmatched to any gene: 5. The germline V gene has CDR1 SGHRS and CDR2 YFSETQ. Material: PBMCs. The V gene is TRBV5-1, the J gene TRBJ2-5; 9 bases map to TRBD2. The sequence came from a young man in good health and CMV-seronegative. Written as DNA, the CDR3 is TGCGCCAGCAGCTCCTCTAGCGGGACGGAGACCCAGTACTTC. This sequence encodes CASSSSSGTETQYF. Filled out from reference TRBV5-1 and TRBJ2-5, the complete variable domain reads KAGVTQTPRYLIKTRGQQVTLSCSPISGHRSVSWYQQTPGQGLQFLFEYFSETQRNKGNFPGRFSGRQFSNSRSEMNVSTLELGDSALYLCASSSSSGTETQYFGPGTRLLVL.